This T cell receptor (beta chain) comes out of a study of blood T cells in healthy people across ages. Germline V CDR1 and CDR2: DFQATT, SNEGSKA (reference sequence). The CDR3 extends over 13 amino acids. Trimming pared 5 bases from V and 9 bases from J, leaving 17 bases between. Using a J-beta primer mix together with a sample-barcoded 5' primer, a second PCR was run for roughly 7 to 11 cycles. Each CDR3 protein gets one entry after TCRdb re-called the 5' RACE reads with MiXCR. Altogether about 1.6 million distinct CDR3 sequences are present, roughly 32% being singletons, with the ten largest covering around 11%.

The TCR comes from a woman aged 25 to 45 in good health. The rearrangement uses TRBV20-1 and TRBJ1-5; possibly TRBD1 for D (5 bases). Input material: blood. CDR3 sequence: CSASGTLEGPQHF. The CDR3 DNA sequence: TGCAGTGCTTCCGGGACCCTTGAGGGGCCCCAGCATTTT.